What follows describes a single T cell receptor (beta chain). Its antigen is not identified. This sample was taken from a study of cytomegalovirus exposure and HLA in healthy donors. Study at large: A subsequent analysis reported that the 120 validation repertoires were produced on the same platform that had also been used for the 600 to 700 first-cohort repertoires.

The protocol was immunoSEQ multiplex PCR, while the TCRdb copy is restricted to in-frame clones and leaves out a portion. The table includes 100,000 or so clones, roughly 94% detected once. Findings of the study overall: Despite most TCR sequences being rare, some public TCRs occurred in many donors.

Between the trimmed V and J ends, which lost 1 base and 4 bases, there was a span of 15 bases. CDR3 length equals 16 residues. Germline values: CDR1 SNHLY, CDR2 FYNNEI. The specimen sequenced was PBMCs. The rearrangement links TRBV2 to TRBJ2-3; D is possibly TRBD1 (5 bases). The receptor was derived from a woman aged 18-35 years in good health and CMV-seronegative. The CDR3 spells CASSEVAGPSPDTQYF. The CDR3 DNA reads TGTGCCAGCAGTGAAGTAGCAGGGCCATCCCCAGATACGCAGTATTTT.